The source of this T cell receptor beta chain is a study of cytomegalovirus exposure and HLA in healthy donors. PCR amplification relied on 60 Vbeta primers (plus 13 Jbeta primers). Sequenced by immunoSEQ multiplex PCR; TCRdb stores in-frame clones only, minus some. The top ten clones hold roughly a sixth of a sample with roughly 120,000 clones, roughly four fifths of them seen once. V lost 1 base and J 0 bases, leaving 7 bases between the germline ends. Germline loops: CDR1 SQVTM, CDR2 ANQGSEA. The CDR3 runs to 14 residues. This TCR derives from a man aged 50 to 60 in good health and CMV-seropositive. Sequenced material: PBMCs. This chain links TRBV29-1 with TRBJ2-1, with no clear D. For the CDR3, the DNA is TGCAGCGTTGAAGCAGCGTCCTCCTACAATGAGCAGTTCTTC. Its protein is CSVEAASSYNEQFF.